This entry lists 26 T cell receptor beta chains sequenced from one sample in a study of beta chain features in type 1 diabetes. cDNA synthesis used the whole RNA isolate, giving expressed TCRB sequences. Clones were read by immunoSEQ multiplex PCR, and TCRdb kept only the in-frame ones, dropping some. This table has over 150,000 clones, about 8.3% appearing once. Antigens of these TCRs are unknown. Regarding the study as a whole: A moderate, significant TCRB CDR3 shortening appeared in type 1 diabetes across four CD4+ subsets.

Input material: central memory CD4+ T cells from blood. The receptors come from a woman under 30 with type 1 diabetes.

The genes are TRBV7-2 and TRBJ1-5; D gene uncertain. Germline-derived CDR1 and CDR2 are SGHTA and FQGNSA. V was cut by 4 bases and J by 2 bases, with 9 bases left in between. This CDR3 is 14 amino acids long. The CDR3 here is CASSYSSGNQPQHF. Written as DNA, the CDR3 is TGTGCCAGCAGCTATTCGTCGGGCAATCAGCCCCAGCATTTT.

This clone was seen a few times. The genes are TRBV4-1 and TRBJ2-1; 9 bases are a match to TRBD1. Germline V gene sequence: CDR1 MGHRA, CDR2 YSYEKL. Trimming took 2 bases from V and 4 from J; bases not matched to a gene: 3. The CDR3 has 15 residues. The CDR3 region is CASSQPTGGYNEQFF. The DNA of the CDR3 is TGCGCCAGCAGCCAACCGACAGGGGGATACAATGAGCAGTTCTTC.

This clone was picked up a small number of times. The genes are TRBV6-4 and TRBJ2-1; TRBD2 agrees at 8 bases. Per germline, CDR1 MRHNA and CDR2 SNTAGT. The CDR3 covers 15 residues. The ends lost 0 bases at V and 8 bases at J; junction bases unmatched: 6. The CDR3 DNA sequence: TGTGCCAGCAGTGACTCAAGCGGGGGTAGGGATGAGCAGTTCTTC. As protein: CASSDSSGGRDEQFF.

This chain uses TRBV7-3 with TRBJ1-1; TRBD1 matches 7 bases. V was pared by 5 bases and J by 3 bases, with 3 bases of the junction left unmatched. The germline CDR1 and CDR2 sequences are SGHTA and FQGTGA. The CDR3 covers 13 residues. CDR3 DNA: TGTGCCAGCAGCCGACAGGGAGACACTGAAGCTTTCTTT. This gives the protein CASSRQGDTEAFF. Supplemented by reference TRBV7-3 and TRBJ1-1, the full variable domain reads GAGVSQTPSNKVTEKGKYVELRCDPISGHTALYWYRQSLGQGPEFLIYFQGTGAADDSGLPNDRFFAVRPEGSVSTLKIQRTERGDSAVYLCASSRQGDTEAFFGQGTRLTVV.

This sequence joins TRBV11-2 and TRBJ2-3, with 9 bases identical to TRBD2. The V gene's germline CDR1 is SGHAT and CDR2 FQNNGV. The CDR3 is made up of 15 amino acids. Unmatched junction bases numbered 1, after V lost 2 bases and J lost 1 base. In nucleotides, the CDR3 is TGTGCCAGCAGCTTATGGACTAGCGGCACAGATACGCAGTATTTT. Protein sequence: CASSLWTSGTDTQYF.

V gene TRBV30 combines with J gene TRBJ2-7; 11 nucleotides line up with TRBD1. This CDR3 is 14 amino acids long. Germline lookup yields CDR1 GTSNPN and CDR2 SVGIG (reference sequence). V trimming: 5 bases; J trimming: 3 bases; junction bases outside the gene matches: 6. The chain's CDR3 is CAWGTGTGGYEQYF. The CDR3 nucleotides read TGTGCCTGGGGTACCGGGACAGGGGGCTACGAGCAGTACTTC.

This clone was detected only a few times. V is TRBV27 and J is TRBJ1-6; the D is unclear. From germline, CDR1 is MNHEY and CDR2 SMNVEV (reference sequence). The CDR3 consists of 12 residues. V lost 6 bases to trimming and J lost 7 bases, with 7 bases between them. The DNA for the CDR3 is TGTGCCAGCAGCATACAGAATTCACCCCTCCACTTT. It encodes CASSIQNSPLHF.

A word on this clone: The sample has other DNA sequences that encode this CDR3 too. The V gene is TRBV7-2, the J gene TRBJ2-1; the D gene is possibly TRBD1 (5 bases). The CDR3 contains 13 residues. Per germline, CDR1 SGHTA and CDR2 FQGNSA. V was clipped by 5 bases and J by 1 base, with 6 bases between them. CDR3 loop: CASSPGSYNEQFF. The CDR3 coding sequence is TGTGCCAGCAGCCCAGGGTCCTACAATGAGCAGTTCTTC.

To note about this clone: At the DNA level, this CDR3 is encoded by other sequences in the same sample as well. The rearrangement links TRBV5-1 to TRBJ2-3; TRBD1 agrees at 7 bases. Unmatched junction bases numbered 8, after V lost 7 bases and J lost 3 bases. This CDR3 spans 14 amino acids. CDR1 SGHRS and CDR2 YFSETQ come from the germline V gene. The CDR3 nucleotides read TGCGCCAGCTCACAGGGGCGCGGTACAGATACGCAGTATTTT. Translating it yields CASSQGRGTDTQYF.

Only a few counts were recorded for this clone. V usage is TRBV19 and J usage is TRBJ1-2, with D perhaps TRBD1 (5 bases). CDR1 and CDR2 from the germline V gene are LNHDA and SQIVND (reference sequence). The CDR3 totals 13 residues. Deletions cut 5 bases from V and 3 bases from J, with 10 bases between. CDR3 DNA: TGTGCCAGTAGTCTTCAGGGCGACTATGGCTACACCTTC. Encoded protein: CASSLQGDYGYTF.

In its sample, this clone was seen many times. This rearrangement joins TRBV18 to TRBJ1-1, with 9 bases that match TRBD1. The CDR3 length is 14 residues. The V segment lost 3 bases and the J segment 4 bases; nucleotides outside the gene matches: 3. Per the germline V gene, CDR1 is KGHSH and CDR2 is LQKENI. CDR3 in DNA: TGTGCCAGCTCACCGACGGGACAGGGCACTGAAGCTTTCTTT. Protein sequence: CASSPTGQGTEAFF. The full variable domain, completed using reference TRBV18 and TRBJ1-1, is NAGVMQNPRHLVRRRGQEARLRCSPMKGHSHVYWYRQLPEEGLKFMVYLQKENIIDESGMPKERFSAEFPKEGPSILRIQQVVRGDSAAYFCASSPTGQGTEAFFGQGTRLTVV.

This chain links TRBV11-3 with TRBJ2-5; the D is unclear. The CDR3 has 15 amino acids. With 1 base removed from V and 1 base from J, the gap between germline ends came to 10 bases. Germline CDR1 is SGHNT and CDR2 is YENEEA. CDR3 coding DNA: TGTGCCAGCAGCTTAGTGGGCACCGGCCAAGAGACCCAGTACTTC. Amino acids: CASSLVGTGQETQYF. Variable domain in full (rest from reference TRBV11-3 and TRBJ2-5): EAGVVQSPRYKIIEKKQPVAFWCNPISGHNTLYWYLQNLGQGPELLIRYENEEAVDDSQLPKDRFSAERLKGVDSTLKIQPAELGDSAVYLCASSLVGTGQETQYFGPGTRLLVL.

The rearrangement links TRBV11-2 to TRBJ2-1; no clear D gene. The CDR3 extends over 11 amino acids. Trimming left V 6 bases short and J 7 bases short, with 7 bases between. The germline V gene has CDR1 SGHAT and CDR2 FQNNGV. The CDR3 sequence: CASRGMNEQFF. The CDR3 DNA reads as TGTGCCAGCAGGGGCATGAATGAGCAGTTCTTC.

This clone has a handful of counts. V gene TRBV2 combines with J gene TRBJ2-3; 7 positions agree with TRBD2. The CDR3 is made up of 15 amino acids. Germline V gene lookup returns CDR1 SNHLY and CDR2 FYNNEI. J was trimmed by 8 bases and V by 7 bases; bases with no gene match: 15. The CDR3 DNA follows: TGTGCCAGCATGGGGATTGGGAGGGCTGGTGGTACGCAGTATTTT. Its translation is CASMGIGRAGGTQYF.

In this sample, this clone turned up a few times. The rearrangement joins TRBV7-2 to TRBJ2-3; D possibly corresponds to TRBD1 (6 bases). Germline assignment: CDR1 SGHTA and CDR2 FQGNSA. V lost 5 bases and J lost 5, with 8 bases in between. This CDR3 region has 12 residues. The DNA for the CDR3 is TGTGCCAGCAGCCAGACAGGAGATACGCAGTATTTT. Translation gives CASSQTGDTQYF.

This clone was observed a single time. The V gene is TRBV4-3, the J gene TRBJ2-1; D is unresolved. Trimming removed 0 bases from V and 9 bases from J, with 12 bases in between. This CDR3 has 14 residues. The germline V gene encodes CDR1 LGHNA and CDR2 YSLEER. Here the CDR3 reads CASSQDAGFGEQFF. The DNA of the CDR3 is TGCGCCAGCAGCCAAGATGCAGGCTTTGGTGAGCAGTTCTTC.

The sample holds a few counts of this clone. The chain is built from TRBV7-2 and TRBJ2-3, with D unclear. The CDR3 length is 15 residues. Trimming cost V 5 bases and J 1 base, with 13 bases left between them. Germline V lookup: CDR1 SGHTA, CDR2 FQGNSA. CDR3 coding DNA: TGTGCCAGCAGCCCCCGCCCGGTGGGCACAGATACGCAGTATTTT. As protein: CASSPRPVGTDTQYF.

This clone was picked up a small number of times. The chain uses TRBV13 and TRBJ2-3; the D gene is possibly TRBD2 (5 bases). V shed 5 bases and J shed 1 base, with 10 bases lying between them. The CDR3 totals 14 residues. The germline V gene encodes CDR1 PRHDT and CDR2 FYEKMQ (reference sequence). CDR3 in amino acids: CASSLGLGTDTQYF. DNA of the CDR3: TGTGCCAGCAGCCTCGGACTTGGCACAGATACGCAGTATTTT.

The sample holds a few counts of this clone. V is TRBV28 and J is TRBJ2-7; D is possibly TRBD2 (5 bases). V dropped 8 bases and J dropped 3 bases, with 20 bases sitting between them. In germline, CDR1 is MDHEN, CDR2 SYDVKM. This CDR3 region has 15 residues. The CDR3 here is CASVPDGVSFYEQYF. In DNA form, the CDR3 reads TGTGCCAGCGTACCCGACGGGGTGTCTTTCTACGAGCAGTACTTC.

This clone was counted only a few times. The rearrangement joins TRBV7-9 to TRBJ1-6, with D perhaps matching TRBD1 (6 bases). Trimming stripped 3 bases from V and 11 bases from J, with 14 bases between. The CDR3 has 14 amino acids. Germline CDR1 and CDR2: SEHNR and FQNEAQ (reference sequence). CDR3 sequence (DNA): TGTGCCAGCAGCTTCCAGGGGCTAAGGGCACCCCTCCACTTT. Its protein product is CASSFQGLRAPLHF. The full variable domain, its missing parts supplied by reference TRBV7-9 and TRBJ1-6, is DTGVSQNPRHKITKRGQNVTFRCDPISEHNRLYWYRQTLGQGPEFLTYFQNEAQLEKSRLLSDRFSAERPKGSFSTLEIQRTEQGDSAMYLCASSFQGLRAPLHFGNGTRLTVT.

This clone was observed a handful of times. The rearrangement uses TRBV15 and TRBJ2-3; TRBD2 agrees at 11 bases. From germline, CDR1 is LNHNV and CDR2 YYDKDF (reference sequence). The CDR3 is made up of 16 amino acids. V shed 1 base, J shed 6 bases, and the junction held 6 bases outside the gene matches. The CDR3 spells CATSRGSGGAWDTQYF. CDR3 nucleotide sequence: TGTGCCACCAGCAGAGGTAGCGGGGGGGCATGGGATACGCAGTATTTT.

CDR3 region: CASSLAAQGGQETQYF. The CDR3 DNA reads as TGCGCCAGCAGCTTGGCCGCACAGGGGGGCCAAGAGACCCAGTACTTC. The chain has TRBV5-1 and TRBJ2-5; 8 positions match TRBD1. The CDR3 extends over 16 amino acids. CDR1 and CDR2 from the germline V gene are SGHRS and YFSETQ. The J segment lost 1 base and the V segment lost 0 bases, leaving 5 bases of the junction unmatched.

This clone came up a few times. The chain couples TRBV7-2 to TRBJ1-6, with 9 bases matching TRBD1. Germline lookup yields CDR1 SGHTA and CDR2 FQGNSA. CDR3 size: 15 residues. With 5 bases clipped from V and 7 bases from J, the junction kept 6 bases outside the gene matches. The CDR3 DNA is TGTGCCAGCAGCGTAAGCGGACAGGGGAATTCACCCCTCCACTTT. It is translated as CASSVSGQGNSPLHF.

The chain employs TRBV2 and TRBJ1-6; TRBD1 matches 10 bases. Germline V gives CDR1 SNHLY, CDR2 FYNNEI. The CDR3 length is 15 residues. V was pared by 7 bases and J by 6 bases, with 6 bases of the junction left unmatched. CDR3 region: CASNRDRGSNSPLHF. The CDR3 nucleotides are TGTGCCAGCAACCGGGACAGGGGATCTAATTCACCCCTCCACTTT.

This clone was counted many times. The rearrangement uses TRBV4-3 and TRBJ1-6; D may be TRBD1 (5 bases). This CDR3 contains 17 residues. The ends were cut back, 4 bases at V and 3 bases at J, with 16 bases in the middle. Germline V CDR1 and CDR2: LGHNA, YSLEER. The CDR3 sequence is CASSPAPGIDYNSPLHF. Here the CDR3 DNA reads TGCGCCAGCAGCCCGGCCCCAGGGATCGACTATAATTCACCCCTCCACTTT.

J is TRBJ2-7 and V is TRBV28; D may be TRBD2 (5 bases). Trimming cost V 7 bases and J 4 bases, with 17 bases left between them. Germline V gene lookup returns CDR1 MDHEN and CDR2 SYDVKM. The CDR3 sequence is 14 residues long. The chain's CDR3 is CASTLSGGAYEQYF. In DNA, the CDR3 is TGTGCCAGCACCCTCTCCGGAGGTGCTTACGAGCAGTACTTC.